This is a list of T cell receptor beta chains from one sample in a study of T-cell reconstitution after alpha-beta-depleted transplantation in children. TCRdb passed the PCR reads through MiXCR, listing each CDR3 protein once. Of 500,000 or so distinct CDR3 sequences listed, about 33% were seen once; the top ten hold around 2.4%. Here the sequenced sample was PBMCs from the stem cell graft donor, taken from the stem cell graft. These receptors originate from a human donor who donated a stem cell graft to a child with aplastic anemia. The CDR3 runs from the conserved cysteine through the conserved F or W. The D gene is left open where the match is weak. Not every row has a clone size; where given, it reads once, few, many or a size class.

j_gene | d_gene | abundance | v_gene | CDR3nt | CDR3aa
TRBJ1-1 | NA | few | TRBV5-1 | TGCGCCAGCAGGGCCAGGGTGTGGACTGAAGCTTTCTTT | CASRARVWTEAFF
TRBJ2-7 | NA | few | TRBV29-1 | TGCAGCGTTTCTCTCCGACTGACCCATCCCGGCTCCGAGCAGTACTTC | CSVSLRLTHPGSEQYF
TRBJ2-7 | NA | many | TRBV7-2 | TGTGCCAGCAGCTTAGTGGGCCGGGACGGCTCCTACGAGCAGTACTTC | CASSLVGRDGSYEQYF
TRBJ1-2 | TRBD1 | NA | TRBV7-8 | TGTGCCAGCAGCTTACAGGGACAGGGGAGCTATGGCTACACCTTC | CASSLQGQGSYGYTF
TRBJ2-3 | TRBD2 | NA | TRBV20-1 | TGCAGTGCTAGACGGCCCCTGGGGACTAGCGGGAAAAATACGCAGTATTTT | CSARRPLGTSGKNTQYF
TRBJ2-5 | TRBD1 | once | TRBV5-1 | TGCGCCAGCAGCCCTCGACAGGGGATGGAGACCCAGTACTTC | CASSPRQGMETQYF
TRBJ2-6 | NA | NA | TRBV27 | TGTGCCAGCAGTTTCGGGGGCCCGTTAGTTGGGGCCAACGTCCTGACTTTC | CASSFGGPLVGANVLTF
TRBJ2-1 | NA | few | TRBV19 | TGTGCCAGTAGTATAGATCCCGGGCCTCACAATGAGCAGTTCTTC | CASSIDPGPHNEQFF
TRBJ1-2 | NA | NA | TRBV5-6 | TGTGCCAGGGGCCCCTGGCGTCATGGCGGGGAGGGCTATGGCTACACCTTC | CARGPWRHGGEGYGYTF
TRBJ2-3 | TRBD2 | NA | TRBV6-2/TRBV6-3 | TGTGCCAGCAGCCCACTTAGCGGGATTGTGGGAGACACAGATACGCAGTATTTT | CASSPLSGIVGDTDTQYF
TRBJ1-1 | NA | few | TRBV12-3/TRBV12-4 | TGTGCCAGCAGCCGACAAGGACGGGCCCTCACTGAAGCTTTCTTT | CASSRQGRALTEAFF
TRBJ2-7 | NA | NA | TRBV5-1 | TGCGCCAGCAGCTTGGTCCCGACCCGTCTGGGGGGAGGCCTATCCTACGAGCAGTACTTC | CASSLVPTRLGGGLSYEQYF
TRBJ1-5 | TRBD1 | few | TRBV12-3/TRBV12-4 | TGTGCCAGCAATTATGGACAGGGCGGCAATCAGCCCCAGCATTTT | CASNYGQGGNQPQHF
TRBJ2-5 | TRBD1 | few | TRBV29-1 | TGCAGCGACCTTAGGACAGGGCAAGAGACCCAGTACTTC | CSDLRTGQETQYF
TRBJ1-1 | NA | NA | TRBV21-1 | TGTGCCAGCAGCAAAAACAGGGGGCGCAGGAACACTGAAGCTTTCTTT | CASSKNRGRRNTEAFF
TRBJ2-5 | NA | NA | TRBV28 | TGTGCCAGCAGGCCCGCGGGGTCCCGGGAGACCCAGTACTTC | CASRPAGSRETQYF
TRBJ2-1 | TRBD2 | few | TRBV10-3 | TGTGCCATCGGGGGATCAGGGACTACTAACAATGAGCAGTTCTTC | CAIGGSGTTNNEQFF
TRBJ2-3 | NA | NA | TRBV6-5 | TGTGCCAGCAGTTACGGGGAGGGCACAGATACGCAGTATTTT | CASSYGEGTDTQYF
TRBJ2-2 | TRBD1 | NA | TRBV3-1 | TGTGCCAGCAGGAACAGGGGCACCACCGGGGAGCTGTTTTTT | CASRNRGTTGELFF
TRBJ2-7 | NA | NA | TRBV5-6 | TGTGCCAGCAGCTTGAGGCAGGGAGACGAGCAGTACTTC | CASSLRQGDEQYF
TRBJ1-6 | NA | few | TRBV30 | TGTGCCTGGAGATATTTAGGCCAGACCTCCTATAATTCACCCCTCCACTTT | CAWRYLGQTSYNSPLHF
TRBJ2-2 | NA | few | TRBV7-2 | TGTGCCAGCAGCTTTACAGGGTTCGGCACCGGGGAGCTGTTTTTT | CASSFTGFGTGELFF
TRBJ1-2 | NA | NA | TRBV11-2 | TGTGCCAGCAAGAACACCACTCGGCGGGGAGGCTACACCTTC | CASKNTTRRGGYTF
TRBJ1-1 | TRBD1 | few | TRBV20-1 | TGCAGTGCCATAGGGACAGGGGAGTTTAGAACTGAAGCTTTCTTT | CSAIGTGEFRTEAFF
TRBJ2-5 | NA | few | TRBV7-8 | TGTGCCAGCAGCTCCGATTGGGGGACCCAGTACTTC | CASSSDWGTQYF
TRBJ2-2 | NA | once | TRBV6-1 | TGTGCCAGCAGTGAAGCAAGGGTTACGAACACCGGGGAGCTGTTTTTT | CASSEARVTNTGELFF
TRBJ1-1 | NA | NA | TRBV6-2/TRBV6-3 | TGTGCCAGCAGCGACGGGGCCCTTGAAGCTTTCTTT | CASSDGALEAFF
TRBJ2-2 | NA | few | TRBV29-1 | TGCAGCGTTGATGTGGGGAACACCGGGGAGCTGTTTTTT | CSVDVGNTGELFF
TRBJ1-5 | NA | NA | TRBV18 | TGTGCCAGCTCACCAGGCTCGTCGGGGTGGGAGCCCCAGCATTTT | CASSPGSSGWEPQHF
TRBJ2-1 | TRBD2 | NA | TRBV6-2/TRBV6-3 | TGTGCCAGCAGCTGGGGAAGGACTAGCGGGATCGGGCAGTTCTTC | CASSWGRTSGIGQFF
TRBJ2-4 | TRBD2 | NA | TRBV5-1 | TGCGCCAGCAGCCCAGGACTAGCCGCTTTACCCATGGAGATAAACATTCAGTACTTC | CASSPGLAALPMEINIQYF
TRBJ2-3 | TRBD1 | NA | TRBV10-3 | TGTGCCATCAGAACAGGGGACACTAGCACAGATACGCAGTATTTT | CAIRTGDTSTDTQYF
TRBJ2-1 | NA | few | TRBV20-1 | TGCAGTGCTAGAGACCCTCGACTCGCAGCGATCCAGTTCTTC | CSARDPRLAAIQFF
TRBJ2-7 | NA | NA | TRBV28 | TGTGCCAGCAGTCCCTCGACAGGACCCAGGAGCTCCTACGAGCAGTACTTC | CASSPSTGPRSSYEQYF
TRBJ1-2 | TRBD1 | few | TRBV5-5 | TGTGCCAGCAGCGACGGACAGGGGAACTATGGCTACACCTTC | CASSDGQGNYGYTF
TRBJ1-5 | NA | NA | TRBV4-3 | TGCGCCAGCAGCCAAGATCCCTGGGCAGGGAGTCAGCCCCAGCATTTT | CASSQDPWAGSQPQHF
TRBJ2-4 | NA | NA | TRBV18 | TGTGCCAGCTCACCAGATTCGGAAATATCGTACAAAAACATTCAGTACTTC | CASSPDSEISYKNIQYF
TRBJ1-2 | NA | few | TRBV6-1 | TGTGCCAGCAGTCCTTCCCCTTCCGCCAAGGGTGACTATGGCTACACCTTC | CASSPSPSAKGDYGYTF
TRBJ1-5 | NA | NA | TRBV6-2/TRBV6-3 | TGTGCCAGCACTTCCCGGGGGCAGCCCCAGCATTTT | CASTSRGQPQHF
TRBJ2-1 | TRBD2 | NA | TRBV3-1 | TGTGCCAGCAGCCAGCCGGGACTAGCGGGAGGATTACCCTACAATGAGCAGTTCTTC | CASSQPGLAGGLPYNEQFF
TRBJ1-1 | TRBD1 | NA | TRBV6-1 | TGTGCCAGCAGTAGGGGACAGACGAACACTGAAGCTTTCTTT | CASSRGQTNTEAFF
TRBJ2-1 | TRBD1 | NA | TRBV12-3/TRBV12-4 | TGTGCCAGCAGCTTCGACCTGGGACAGGGCAGGGTCTACAATGAGCAGTTCTTC | CASSFDLGQGRVYNEQFF
TRBJ2-3 | NA | NA | TRBV28 | TGTGCCAGCAGCGCCCTACCAGATACGCAGTATTTT | CASSALPDTQYF
TRBJ2-3 | TRBD1 | NA | TRBV7-9 | TGTGCCAGCAGCTTAGGACAGGGGGCGTCAGATACGCAGTATTTT | CASSLGQGASDTQYF
TRBJ1-1 | NA | NA | TRBV14 | TGTGCCAGCACCCGAAAGGCGCTGAACACTGAAGCTTTCTTT | CASTRKALNTEAFF
TRBJ2-1 | TRBD2 | few | TRBV18 | TGTGCCAGCTCCCTCGTGGGAGCGGGAGGCAATGAGCAGTTCTTC | CASSLVGAGGNEQFF
TRBJ2-3 | NA | NA | TRBV5-6 | TGTGCCAGCAGCTTGGGGGCAGCCACAGATACGCAGTATTTT | CASSLGAATDTQYF
TRBJ2-5 | NA | NA | TRBV7-8 | TGTGCCAGCAGCGAGCGGCGGAACTACCAAGAGACCCAGTACTTC | CASSERRNYQETQYF
TRBJ2-1 | NA | NA | TRBV29-1 | TGCAGCGCCCGTACAGGGAGGCTAGCGCTAGGAAATGAGCAGTTCTTC | CSARTGRLALGNEQFF
TRBJ2-1 | NA | few | TRBV5-4 | TGTGCCAGCAGCTTGGGGGGAGAAGCGTACAATGAGCAGTTCTTC | CASSLGGEAYNEQFF
TRBJ2-3 | NA | few | TRBV20-1 | TGCAGTGCTAGAGATCGCAGCGGAACCTTTTTTAGCACAGATACGCAGTATTTT | CSARDRSGTFFSTDTQYF
TRBJ2-1 | TRBD1 | few | TRBV4-1 | TGCGCCAGCAGCCAAGTTATCGGGACAGGGGGTCTGGGCGAGCAGTTCTTC | CASSQVIGTGGLGEQFF
TRBJ2-1 | TRBD1 | NA | TRBV25-1 | TGTGCCAGCGGACCCGGACAGGGGCCCTACAATGAGCAGTTCTTC | CASGPGQGPYNEQFF
TRBJ2-1 | TRBD2 | NA | TRBV12-3/TRBV12-4 | TGTGCCAGCAGTTTTGTGGGACTAGCGAATGAGCAGTTCTTC | CASSFVGLANEQFF
TRBJ2-2 | NA | NA | TRBV28 | TGTGCCAGCAGTTTAATTCAGGCCACCAACACCGGGGAGCTGTTTTTT | CASSLIQATNTGELFF